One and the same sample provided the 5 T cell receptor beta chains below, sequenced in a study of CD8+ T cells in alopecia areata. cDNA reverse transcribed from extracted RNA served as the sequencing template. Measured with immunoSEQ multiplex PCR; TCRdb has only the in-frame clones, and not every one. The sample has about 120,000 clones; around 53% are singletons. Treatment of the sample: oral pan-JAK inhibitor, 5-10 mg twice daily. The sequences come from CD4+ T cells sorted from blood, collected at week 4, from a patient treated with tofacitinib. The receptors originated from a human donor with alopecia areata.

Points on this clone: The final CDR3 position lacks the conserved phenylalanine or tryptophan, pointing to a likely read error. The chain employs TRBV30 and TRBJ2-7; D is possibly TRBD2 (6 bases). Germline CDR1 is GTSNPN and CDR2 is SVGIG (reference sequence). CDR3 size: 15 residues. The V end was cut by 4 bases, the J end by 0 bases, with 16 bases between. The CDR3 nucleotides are TGTGCCTGGACTCAACCCGGGAGAAGCTCCTACGAGCAGTACCTC. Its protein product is CAWTQPGRSSYEQYL.

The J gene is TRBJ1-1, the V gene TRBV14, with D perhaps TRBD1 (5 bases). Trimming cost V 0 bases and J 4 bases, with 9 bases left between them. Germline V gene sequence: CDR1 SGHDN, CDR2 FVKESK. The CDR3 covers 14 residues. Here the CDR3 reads CASSQDSGVTEAFF. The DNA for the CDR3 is TGTGCCAGCAGCCAAGATTCGGGGGTCACTGAAGCTTTCTTT.

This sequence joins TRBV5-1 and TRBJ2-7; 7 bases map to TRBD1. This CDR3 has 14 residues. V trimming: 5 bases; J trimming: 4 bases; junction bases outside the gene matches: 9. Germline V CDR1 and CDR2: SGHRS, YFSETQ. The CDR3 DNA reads TGCGCCAGCAGATTGCGACAGGGATCATACGAGCAGTACTTC. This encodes CASRLRQGSYEQYF.

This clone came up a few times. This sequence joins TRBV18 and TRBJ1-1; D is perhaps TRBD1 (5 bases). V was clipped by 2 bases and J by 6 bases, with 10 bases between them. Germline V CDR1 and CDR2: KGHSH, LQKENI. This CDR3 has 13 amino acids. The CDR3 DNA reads TGTGCCAGCTCACCAGGGGCTGACGCTGAAGCTTTCTTT. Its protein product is CASSPGADAEAFF. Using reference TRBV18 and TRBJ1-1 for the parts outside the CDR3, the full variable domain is NAGVMQNPRHLVRRRGQEARLRCSPMKGHSHVYWYRQLPEEGLKFMVYLQKENIIDESGMPKERFSAEFPKEGPSILRIQQVVRGDSAAYFCASSPGADAEAFFGQGTRLTVV.

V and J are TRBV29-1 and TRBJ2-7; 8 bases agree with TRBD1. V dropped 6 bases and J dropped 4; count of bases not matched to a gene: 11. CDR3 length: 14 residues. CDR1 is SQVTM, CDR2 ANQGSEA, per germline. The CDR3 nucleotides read TGCAGCGTCCTTTTTCGGACAGGGAAGTACGAGCAGTACTTC. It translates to CSVLFRTGKYEQYF.